These T cell receptor beta chains were read from a single sample in a study of CD8+ T cells in alopecia areata. The protocol was immunoSEQ multiplex PCR, while the TCRdb copy is restricted to in-frame clones and leaves out a portion. The data hold some 110,000 clones, with 55% to 80% observed a single time. Sequencing was performed on CD4+ T cells sorted from blood. These receptor sequences come from a human donor in good health. The CDR3 runs from the conserved cysteine through the conserved F or W. A D gene is named only where the DNA matches it firmly. Size tells how often a clone was seen (once, few, many) or the class of an expanded clone, and some rows leave it out.

TRBJ1-1 TRBV19 - few CASSIDRALVTEAFF TGTGCCAGTAGTATAGATAGGGCGCTGGTCACTGAAGCTTTCTTT
TRBJ1-5 TRBV29-1 - few CSVQMAGSYLGQPQHF TGCAGCGTTCAAATGGCAGGGTCATATCTGGGCCAGCCCCAGCATTTT
TRBJ1-2 TRBV14 TRBD1 - CASSRDSSFQQGLGYTF TGTGCCAGCAGCCGGGACAGTAGCTTTCAGCAAGGTCTTGGCTACACCTTC
TRBJ1-2 TRBV15 TRBD1 - CATETGGGYGYTF TGTGCCACTGAGACAGGGGGCGGGTATGGCTACACCTTC
TRBJ1-1 TRBV30 - - CAWSVSGERNTEAFF TGTGCCTGGAGTGTTTCGGGGGAGCGAAACACTGAAGCTTTCTTT
TRBJ1-2 TRBV5-1 TRBD1 once CASSIRGPTRGYTF TGCGCCAGCAGCATCAGGGGGCCCACTAGGGGCTACACCTTC
TRBJ1-2 TRBV28 - - CASRPGGGSLNYGYTF TGTGCCAGCAGGCCCGGAGGGGGATCCCTAAACTATGGCTACACCTTC
TRBJ2-7 TRBV6-6 - - CGGQYEQYF TGTGGAGGGCAGTACGAGCAGTACTTC
TRBJ1-1 TRBV11-2 - - CASSFSWGGTEAFF TGTGCCAGCAGCTTTTCGTGGGGCGGCACTGAAGCTTTCTTT
TRBJ2-1 TRBV29-1 - few CSVEPHLEGAAYNEQFF TGCAGCGTCGAGCCCCACCTTGAGGGAGCAGCCTACAATGAGCAGTTCTTC
TRBJ2-5 TRBV5-4 TRBD1 - CASTRADRVETQYF TGTGCCAGCACGCGCGCGGACAGGGTGGAGACCCAGTACTTC
TRBJ1-5 TRBV29-1 - - CSVVAGWGNQPQHF TGCAGCGTTGTAGCGGGCTGGGGCAATCAGCCCCAGCATTTT
TRBJ2-3 TRBV11-2 - - CASNLGQKNTDTQYF TGTGCCAGCAACCTCGGACAGAAAAACACAGATACGCAGTATTTT
TRBJ1-1 TRBV5-1 TRBD1 - CASSPGQGNTEAFF TGCGCCAGCAGCCCAGGACAGGGGAACACTGAAGCTTTCTTT
TRBJ1-5 TRBV7-9 - few CASSLVGERQPQHF TGTGCCAGCAGCTTAGTGGGTGAAAGACAGCCCCAGCATTTT
TRBJ2-3 TRBV5-1 - - CASSSQVPLRDTQYF TGCGCCAGCAGCTCCCAGGTCCCCCTTAGGGATACGCAGTATTTT
TRBJ2-3 TRBV20-1 - - CSASGGDTQYF TGCAGTGCTAGCGGTGGGGATACGCAGTATTTT
TRBJ1-1 TRBV5-6 - once CASCLEAVNTEAFF TGTGCCAGCTGCCTCGAGGCAGTGAACACTGAAGCTTTCTTT
TRBJ1-2 TRBV29-1 TRBD1 - CSVEDTGQGNYGYTF TGCAGCGTTGAAGATACGGGACAGGGTAACTATGGCTACACCTTC
TRBJ1-2 TRBV7-6 TRBD1 - CASSSGTAYGYTF TGTGCCAGCAGCTCCGGGACAGCCTATGGCTACACCTTC
TRBJ2-3 TRBV29-1 - - CTSTGKGSTDTQYF TGCACCTCTACCGGAAAAGGGTCCACAGATACGCAGTATTTT
TRBJ2-5 TRBV6-5 - - CASSYGGETQYF TGTGCCAGCAGTTACGGAGGGGAGACCCAGTACTTC
TRBJ2-2 TRBV30 - once CAWSTRRDTGELFF TGTGCCTGGAGTACGAGGAGGGACACCGGGGAGCTGTTTTTT
TRBJ2-5 TRBV30 TRBD2 few CAWLTSGGMQETQYF TGTGCCTGGCTAACTAGCGGGGGGATGCAAGAGACCCAGTACTTC
TRBJ1-1 TRBV5-1 - - CASSLSRGNTEAFF TGCGCCAGCAGCTTGTCACGGGGGAACACTGAAGCTTTCTTT
TRBJ2-5 TRBV5-1 - - CASSLEDGGETQYF TGCGCCAGCAGCTTGGAGGACGGTGGGGAGACCCAGTACTTC
TRBJ2-2 TRBV2 TRBD2 - CASKGTSGSNTGELFF TGTGCCAGCAAAGGGACTAGCGGCTCGAACACCGGGGAGCTGTTTTTT
TRBJ1-2 TRBV2 - few CACWGYYGYTF TGTGCCTGCTGGGGATACTATGGCTACACCTTC
TRBJ1-5 TRBV2 TRBD1 few CASNPGQGGQPQHF TGTGCCAGCAATCCGGGACAGGGTGGTCAGCCCCAGCATTTT
TRBJ1-2 TRBV29-1 - few CSVDRRGGYGYTF TGCAGCGTTGATCGACGGGGCGGCTATGGCTACACCTTC
TRBJ2-3 TRBV19 - few CASSKGTSYTDTQYF TGTGCCAGTAGTAAAGGGACCTCCTACACAGATACGCAGTATTTT
TRBJ2-7 TRBV9 TRBD2 - CASSVGRGGFYEQYF TGTGCCAGCAGCGTAGGGCGGGGGGGCTTCTACGAGCAGTACTTC
TRBJ1-1 TRBV29-1 - - CSVGPQPNTEAFF TGCAGCGTAGGTCCACAGCCGAACACTGAAGCTTTCTTT
TRBJ1-2 TRBV5-1 TRBD1 - CASSLGQGASGYTF TGCGCCAGCAGCTTGGGACAGGGGGCTTCTGGCTACACCTTC
TRBJ2-5 TRBV2 TRBD2 - CASSQAGGETQYF TGTGCCAGCAGTCAGGCGGGGGGAGAGACCCAGTACTTC
TRBJ1-1 TRBV4-1 TRBD1 - CASSQPQGGTGVTEAFF TGCGCCAGCAGCCAACCCCAGGGAGGGACAGGGGTTACTGAAGCTTTCTTT
TRBJ2-1 TRBV7-2 - - CASSLGSSNNEQFF TGTGCCAGCAGCTTAGGATCTTCAAACAATGAGCAGTTCTTC
TRBJ2-7 TRBV10-1 - - CASSGYEQYF TGCGCCAGCAGCGGGTACGAGCAGTACTTC
TRBJ1-2 TRBV5-6 TRBD1 - CASSPSGDRAWGGYGYTF TGTGCCAGCAGCCCATCCGGGGACAGGGCTTGGGGAGGCTATGGCTACACCTTC
TRBJ1-2 TRBV29-1 TRBD1 - CSVETGGEGYTF TGCAGCGTTGAGACAGGGGGCGAAGGCTACACCTTC
TRBJ1-2 TRBV7-2 - - CASSPSPGNYGYTF TGTGCCAGCAGCCCCTCACCGGGGAACTATGGCTACACCTTC
TRBJ2-7 TRBV29-1 - - CSSPGGEQYF TGCAGCTCCCCCGGAGGCGAGCAGTACTTC
TRBJ2-7 TRBV30 - - CAFIPGEASSEQYF TGTGCCTTCATCCCGGGGGAGGCCAGCTCCGAGCAGTACTTC
TRBJ1-1 TRBV6-1 - - CASSGGTEAFF TGTGCCAGCAGTGGGGGAACTGAAGCTTTCTTT
TRBJ1-1 TRBV30 - - CAWNPRTVNTEAFF TGTGCCTGGAATCCTAGGACGGTGAACACTGAAGCTTTCTTT
TRBJ2-1 TRBV2 - few CASNGVSSYNEQFF TGTGCCAGCAACGGGGTAAGCTCCTACAATGAGCAGTTCTTC
TRBJ2-3 TRBV29-1 - - CSVDFGGRADTQYF TGCAGCGTTGATTTCGGGGGGCGAGCAGATACGCAGTATTTT
TRBJ2-1 TRBV14 - - CASSQEPQGWVRPFF TGTGCCAGCAGCCAAGAACCCCAGGGCTGGGTCCGGCCGTTCTTC
TRBJ2-1 TRBV4-1 - - CASSQDGRADNEQFF TGCGCCAGCAGCCAAGATGGCAGGGCGGACAATGAGCAGTTCTTC
TRBJ2-7 TRBV7-6 - - CASSLESSYEQYF TGTGCCAGCAGCTTAGAATCCAGCTACGAGCAGTACTTC
TRBJ1-1 TRBV29-1 TRBD1 - CSARDRGRQVAFF TGCAGCGCACGGGACAGGGGGCGTCAAGTGGCTTTCTTT
TRBJ1-1 TRBV7-9 - - CASSFRGMNTEAFF TGTGCCAGCAGCTTTAGGGGGATGAACACTGAAGCTTTCTTT
TRBJ1-2 TRBV29-1 - few CSVGSLSNYGYTF TGCAGCGTTGGAAGCTTATCGAACTATGGCTACACCTTC